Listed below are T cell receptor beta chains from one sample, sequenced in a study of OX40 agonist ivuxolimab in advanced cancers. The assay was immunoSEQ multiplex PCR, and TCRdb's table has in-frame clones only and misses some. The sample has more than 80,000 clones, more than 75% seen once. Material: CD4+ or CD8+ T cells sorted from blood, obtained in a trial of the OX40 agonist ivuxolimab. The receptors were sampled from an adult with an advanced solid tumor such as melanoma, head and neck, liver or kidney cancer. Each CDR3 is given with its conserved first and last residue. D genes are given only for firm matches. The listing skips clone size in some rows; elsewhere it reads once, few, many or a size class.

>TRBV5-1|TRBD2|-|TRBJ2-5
TGCGCCAGCAGCCCTCCGGGACTAGCGGGAGTTAGGGAGACCCAGTACTTC
CASSPPGLAGVRETQYF
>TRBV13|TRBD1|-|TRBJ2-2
TGTGCCAGCAGCACGAGACAGGGTAGGGAGCTGTTTTTT
CASSTRQGRELFF
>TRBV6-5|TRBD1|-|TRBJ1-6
TGTGCCAGCACCCTCGGACAGGCTAATTCACCCCTCCACTTT
CASTLGQANSPLHF
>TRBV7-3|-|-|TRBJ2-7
TGTGCCAGCAGCTTAGAGGGGGGCAATTTCTACGAGCAGTACTTC
CASSLEGGNFYEQYF
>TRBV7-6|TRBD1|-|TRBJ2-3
TGTGCCAGCAGCTTACAGGGTGAGGGGGCCACAGATACGCAGTATTTT
CASSLQGEGATDTQYF
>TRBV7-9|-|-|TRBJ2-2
TGTGCCAGCACCGAGGGAGGAGGCACCGGGGAGCTGTTTTTT
CASTEGGGTGELFF
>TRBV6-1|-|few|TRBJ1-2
TGTGCCAGCACTGACACCGACAGACTCTATGGCTACACCTTC
CASTDTDRLYGYTF
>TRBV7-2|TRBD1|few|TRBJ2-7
TGTGCCAGCAGCGAGCGACAGGGCCGCGAGCAGTACTTC
CASSERQGREQYF
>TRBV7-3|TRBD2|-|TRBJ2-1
TGTGCCAGCAGTTTAATAGCGGGGGGGCCCAGTGGCTACAATGAGCAGTTCTTC
CASSLIAGGPSGYNEQFF
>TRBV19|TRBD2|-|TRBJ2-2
TGTGCCAGTAGCACGACTAGCGTAAACACCGGGGAGCTGTTTTTT
CASSTTSVNTGELFF
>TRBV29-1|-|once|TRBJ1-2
TGCAGCGTTGAAGGGGGGGGTGGAGTTGGCTACACCTTC
CSVEGGGGVGYTF
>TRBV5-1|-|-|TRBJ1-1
TGCGCCAGCAGCGTGGACCGGGATGAAGCTTTCTTT
CASSVDRDEAFF
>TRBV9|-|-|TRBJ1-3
TGTGCCAGCACTCGTGGAAACACCATATATTTT
CASTRGNTIYF
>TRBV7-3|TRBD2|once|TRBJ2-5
TGTGCCAGCAGCTTCTTCGGGGGAGGGGAGACCCAGTACTTC
CASSFFGGGETQYF
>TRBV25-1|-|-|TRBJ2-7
TGTGCCAGCAGTGAAATTGGGGGACTCCCGGAAAGAGAGCAGTACTTC
CASSEIGGLPEREQYF
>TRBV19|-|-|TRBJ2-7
TGTGCCAGTTGGCAGCCCCCCTACGAGCAGTACTTC
CASWQPPYEQYF
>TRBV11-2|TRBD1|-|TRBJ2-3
TGTGCCAGCAGCGCCCAGCTCCGGGACAGCCTCACAGATACGCAGTATTTT
CASSAQLRDSLTDTQYF
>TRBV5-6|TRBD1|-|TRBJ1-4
TGTGCCAGCAGCTTGGGGACAGGGTTTGAAAAACTGTTTTTT
CASSLGTGFEKLFF
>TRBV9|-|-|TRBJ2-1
TGTGCCAGCAGCGTTGGTAGCGCCCACAATGAGCAGTTCTTC
CASSVGSAHNEQFF
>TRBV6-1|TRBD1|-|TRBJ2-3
TGTGCCAGCAGTGGCCGGGACAGGGCGTTTAAAACAGATACGCAGTATTTT
CASSGRDRAFKTDTQYF
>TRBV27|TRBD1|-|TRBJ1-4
TGTGCCAGCAGTTTAGGTCCCAGGGGGCGGACTAATGAAAAACTGTTTTTT
CASSLGPRGRTNEKLFF
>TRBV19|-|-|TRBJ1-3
TGTGCCAGTAGTATGGGGGTGTCCCCCTCTGGAAACACCATATATTTT
CASSMGVSPSGNTIYF
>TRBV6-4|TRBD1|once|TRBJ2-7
TGTGCCAGCGGGACAGGGCCCTACGAGCAGTACTTC
CASGTGPYEQYF
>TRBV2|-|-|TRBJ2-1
TGTGCCAGCAGTGGGCAGGGGATATACAATGAGCAGTTCTTC
CASSGQGIYNEQFF
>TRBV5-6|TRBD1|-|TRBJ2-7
TGTGCCAGCAGCTTGCGCGGGACAGGAAGCTCCTACGAGCAGTACTTC
CASSLRGTGSSYEQYF
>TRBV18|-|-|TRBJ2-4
TGTGCCAGCTCACCACGTGGAAATGCGGGGGCCAAAAACATTCAGTACTTC
CASSPRGNAGAKNIQYF
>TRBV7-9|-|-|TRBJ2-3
TGTGCCAGCACCTACCCTCCGGGGGCCCCCACAGATACGCAGTATTTT
CASTYPPGAPTDTQYF
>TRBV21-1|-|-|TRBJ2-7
TGTGCCAGCAGCAAAGGGACCAGAAGGGGGAGCGAGCAGTACTTC
CASSKGTRRGSEQYF
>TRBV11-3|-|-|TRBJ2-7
TGTGCCAGCAGCTTAGTCAGCAGGGACGAGCAGTACTTC
CASSLVSRDEQYF
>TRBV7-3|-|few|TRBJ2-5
TGTGCCAGCAGCTTAACATCGGGTCTGGGAGAGACCCAGTACTTC
CASSLTSGLGETQYF
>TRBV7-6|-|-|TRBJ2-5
TGTGCCAGCAGCCCCCCCCCGGGCGGGGGCCCCCAAGAGACCCAGTACTTC
CASSPPPGGGPQETQYF
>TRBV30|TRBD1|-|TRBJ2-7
TGTGCCTGGAGGGGACAGGGAGAGAGTTGGCAGTACTTC
CAWRGQGESWQYF